The 27 T cell receptor beta chains below all came from one sample that was sequenced in a study of immune heterogeneity within non-small cell lung tumors. Bulk tumor genomic DNA was the template, and each sample received roughly 590 ng. Multiple widely separated biopsies were taken from each primary tumor at surgery. Surgery that was curative in intent was performed on patients with untreated, newly diagnosed non-small cell lung cancer. It was with 32 V and 13 J primers that multiplex PCR amplified TCR beta CDR3. TCRdb recomputed calls from the multiplex PCR reads with MiXCR, one row per CDR3 protein. The repertoire holds 15,000 to 20,000 distinct CDR3 sequences, with 28% as singletons. Material: lung tumor tissue. Source of these receptors: a man aged 40-49 years with non-small cell lung cancer.

A note on this clonotype: Since a much larger clone is just one base distant, this may be a read error. The rearrangement joins TRBV30 to TRBJ2-7, with TRBD1 matching over 8 bases. CDR1 is GTSNPN and CDR2 is SVGIG in the germline V gene (reference sequence). CDR3 length: 12 residues. Trimming cost V 8 bases and J 6 bases; bases outside gene matches: 9. In DNA, the CDR3 is TGTGCCCGGCGGACAGGGACCACCGAGCAGTACTTC. Translating gives CARRTGTTEQYF.

Comment on this clonotype: A clone one base away is much larger, so this may be a read error. V is TRBV6-1 and J is TRBJ2-1; D not resolved. CDR3 size: 12 residues. Per germline, CDR1 MNHNS and CDR2 SASEGT. The V gene lost 3 bases and the J gene lost 8 bases, with 8 bases spanning the gap. The CDR3 loop is CASSDTYHEQFF. The CDR3 DNA reads as TGTGCCAGCAGTGACACATACCATGAGCAGTTCTTC.

This clonotype was seen a few times. The chain combines TRBV10-3 with TRBJ2-5; 13 nucleotides match TRBD2. The junction had 5 bases not matched to a gene; V was cut back by 8 bases and J by 5 bases. The CDR3 has 14 amino acids. Germline assignment: CDR1 ENHRY and CDR2 SYGVKD. Here the CDR3 DNA reads TGTGCCATCCGGACTAGCGGGAGTGAGGAGACCCAGTACTTC. Residues: CAIRTSGSEETQYF.

This clonotype was seen at least ten times. This chain joins TRBV18 and TRBJ1-5; D not resolved. Germline assignment: CDR1 KGHSH and CDR2 LQKENI. The CDR3 extends over 14 amino acids. V was shortened by 4 bases and J by 6 bases, with 13 bases between the two germline ends. CDR3 sequence: CASSQSEGRQPQHF. In DNA, the CDR3 is TGTGCCAGCTCACAATCAGAGGGTCGTCAGCCCCAGCATTTT.

On this clonotype: A much larger clone differs by one base, so this may be a read error. V is TRBV19 and J is TRBJ1-5; 7 positions match TRBD1. CDR1 is LNHDA, CDR2 SQIVND, per germline (reference sequence). This CDR3 has 15 residues. CDR3 amino acids: CASSPDRASNQPQNF. CDR3 nucleotides: TGTGCCAGTAGTCCTGACAGGGCGAGCAATCAGCCCCAGAATTTT.

This chain joins TRBV4-1 and TRBJ2-3; 9 bases align to TRBD2. The length of the CDR3 is 15 residues. Trimming cost V 4 bases and J 2 bases; bases outside gene matches: 4. Germline V gene lookup returns CDR1 MGHRA and CDR2 YSYEKL. CDR3 in DNA: TGCGCCAGCAGCCGGTCTAGCGGGAACACAGATACGCAGTATTTT. The encoded protein is CASSRSSGNTDTQYF.

This clonotype occurred once. It may be a read error: a sequence one base away is much more abundant. This chain links TRBV19 with TRBJ1-1; 9 positions agree with TRBD1. Germline loops: CDR1 LNHDA, CDR2 SQIVND (reference sequence). The CDR3 loop spans 16 amino acids. The CDR3 region is CAGSLFEGQGRTEAFF. The DNA of the CDR3 is TGTGCCGGTAGTCTCTTTGAGGGACAGGGAAGAACTGAAGCTTTCTTT.

This clonotype came up many times. This sequence joins TRBV6-1 and TRBJ1-5; D unclear. Germline CDR1 is MNHNS and CDR2 is SASEGT. The germline V and J ends were trimmed by 4 bases and 0 bases, with 7 bases remaining between them. The CDR3 has 14 residues. The CDR3 DNA follows: TGTGCCAGCAGTGGGAGCTATAGCAATCAGCCCCAGCATTTT. Its protein is CASSGSYSNQPQHF.

This clonotype came up once. V usage is TRBV20-1 and J usage is TRBJ2-5; 8 bases fit TRBD2. This CDR3 comprises 16 residues. The V segment lost 4 bases and the J segment 5 bases; nucleotides outside the gene matches: 15. Germline values: CDR1 DFQATT, CDR2 SNEGSKA (reference sequence). CDR3 in amino acids: CSATPRGAGGWETQYF. In DNA, the CDR3 is TGCAGTGCTACACCAAGGGGCGCGGGAGGCTGGGAGACCCAGTACTTC.

V is TRBV20-1 and J is TRBJ2-1; possible D gene TRBD2, 6 bases. The CDR3 covers 13 residues. Trimming shortened V by 5 bases and J by 3 bases, and 11 bases separated the two germline ends. The V gene's germline CDR1 is DFQATT and CDR2 SNEGSKA (reference sequence). CDR3 sequence reads: CSAGGGIYNEQFF. CDR3 DNA: TGCAGTGCTGGAGGCGGGATCTACAATGAGCAGTTCTTC.

Many counts were recorded for this clonotype. This chain links TRBV20-1 with TRBJ2-3; no reliable D call. V lost 2 bases to trimming and J lost 3 bases, with 12 bases between them. In germline, CDR1 is DFQATT, CDR2 SNEGSKA (reference sequence). The length of the CDR3 is 14 residues. Here the CDR3 reads CSARKGSWTDTQYF. The CDR3 DNA reads TGCAGTGCTAGAAAGGGTAGCTGGACAGATACGCAGTATTTT.

The sample holds many counts of this clonotype. The genes are TRBV4-1 and TRBJ2-7, with TRBD1 matching over 10 bases. Germline CDR1 reads MGHRA; CDR2 reads YSYEKL. This CDR3 has 16 residues. After removal of 0 bases from V and 6 bases from J, the junction contained 8 bases not matched to a gene. The CDR3 region is CASSQDSLTGGVEQYF. CDR3 DNA sequence: TGCGCCAGCAGCCAAGATTCGTTGACAGGGGGCGTCGAGCAGTACTTC.

Comment on this clonotype: One base away lies a much larger clone, so this may be a sequencing read error. This chain connects TRBV7-9 to TRBJ1-4; no definite D call. Deletions cut 5 bases from V and 6 bases from J, with 16 bases between. Germline V lookup: CDR1 SEHNR, CDR2 FQNEAQ (reference sequence). There are 15 residues in the CDR3. The CDR3 nucleotides are TGTGCCAGCAGCCCTGGAGAGGCGTTTTATGAAAAACTGTTTTTT. Amino acid sequence: CASSPGEAFYEKLFF.

Comment on this clonotype: A much larger clone lies a single base off, so this may be a read error. The chain joins TRBV4-3 to TRBJ2-1, with 9 bases aligning to TRBD2. Germline V lookup: CDR1 LGHNA, CDR2 YSLEER. There are 18 residues in the CDR3. The CDR3 coding sequence is TGCGCCAGCAGACAAGTACACCGAATAGCGGGAGCCTACAATGAGCAGTTCTTC. The encoded protein is CASRQVHRIAGAYNEQFF.

Note on this clonotype: This clone may be a read error of a much larger clone one base away. The rearrangement joins TRBV30 to TRBJ2-2, with D possibly being TRBD2 (6 bases). Germline V gene sequence: CDR1 GTSNPN, CDR2 SVGIG (reference sequence). Trimming took 5 bases from V and 0 from J, leaving 10 bases between them. The CDR3 is 14 residues long. CDR3 amino acids: CAWERVPNTGELFF. The CDR3 DNA reads TGTGCCTGGGAGCGGGTTCCGAACACCGGGGAGCTGTTTTTT.

This clonotype is medium-sized by share. This chain uses TRBV20-1 with TRBJ2-1; no clear D. Trimming cost V 0 bases and J 0 bases, with 9 bases left between them. This CDR3 has 15 amino acids. Germline-derived CDR1 and CDR2 are DFQATT and SNEGSKA (reference sequence). CDR3 protein: CSARDRRSSYNEQFF. The CDR3 DNA sequence: TGCAGTGCTAGAGATCGGAGAAGCTCCTACAATGAGCAGTTCTTC.

Sample share makes this clonotype medium-sized. The J gene is TRBJ2-7, the V gene TRBV5-1; 11 positions agree with TRBD2. The CDR3 consists of 16 residues. In germline, CDR1 is SGHRS, CDR2 YFSETQ. Unmatched junction bases numbered 8, after V lost 4 bases and J lost 2 bases. CDR3 DNA sequence: TGCGCCAGCAGCCTGGAGCTAGCGGGAGGCACCTACGAGCAGTACTTC. Residues: CASSLELAGGTYEQYF.

This clonotype was counted only a few times. The DNA of the CDR3 is TGTGCCAGCAGTCAGCCGGGACAGAACACCGGGGAGCTGTTTTTT. It specifies CASSQPGQNTGELFF. The chain carries TRBV6-2 or TRBV6-3 and TRBJ2-2; weak D call: TRBD1 (6 bases). V was shortened by 5 bases and J by 1 base, with 11 bases between the two germline ends. Germline assignment: CDR1 MNHEY and CDR2 SVGEGT. The CDR3 runs to 15 residues.

This clonotype is classed as medium-sized. The chain combines TRBV5-1 with TRBJ2-7; 10 bases agree with TRBD2. The CDR3 loop spans 15 amino acids. Germline trimming cut 2 bases from V and 2 bases from J; bases unmatched to any gene: 4. Germline assignment: CDR1 SGHRS and CDR2 YFSETQ. DNA of the CDR3: TGCGCCAGCAGCTTATTAGCGGGAGGCCCCTACGAGCAGTACTTC. Translated: CASSLLAGGPYEQYF.

This clonotype was observed many times. V gene TRBV7-9 combines with J gene TRBJ2-7; 9 bases line up with TRBD2. CDR1 SEHNR and CDR2 FQNEAQ come from the germline V gene (reference sequence). This CDR3 has 14 residues. The ends lost 6 bases at V and 7 bases at J; junction bases unmatched: 10. The DNA for the CDR3 is TGTGCCAGCAGGACTAGCGGCGGATCGTGGGAGCAGTACTTC. This translates into CASRTSGGSWEQYF.

The chain carries TRBV7-2 and TRBJ2-1, with 9 bases lining up with TRBD2. The junction had 6 bases not matched to a gene; V was cut back by 4 bases and J by 5 bases. Germline CDR1 is SGHTA and CDR2 is FQGNSA. This CDR3 has 15 amino acids. CDR3 nucleotide sequence: TGTGCCAGCAGCTCGAGCGGGAGGCCGAACAATGAGCAGTTCTTC. Amino acid sequence: CASSSSGRPNNEQFF.

The chain couples TRBV20-1 to TRBJ2-4, with TRBD2 as a possible D gene (6 bases). This CDR3 contains 15 residues. Trimming left V 4 bases short and J 6 bases short, with 19 bases between. Germline CDR1 reads DFQATT; CDR2 reads SNEGSKA (reference sequence). The CDR3 sequence is CSATPEGRFGNIQYF. Written as DNA, the CDR3 is TGCAGTGCTACCCCGGAGGGGAGGTTTGGAAACATTCAGTACTTC.

This clonotype occurred many times. The chain links TRBV2 to TRBJ2-3; D is perhaps TRBD2 (5 bases). This CDR3 spans 15 amino acids. Germline-derived CDR1 and CDR2 are SNHLY and FYNNEI. With 2 bases removed from V and 3 bases from J, the gap between germline ends came to 12 bases. The CDR3 protein is CASSEYGTGTDTQYF. The CDR3, as DNA: TGTGCCAGCAGTGAATATGGCACGGGAACAGATACGCAGTATTTT.

This clonotype occurred many times. The chain recombines TRBV29-1 with TRBJ2-3; a possible D gene is TRBD2 (5 bases). Germline V gene sequence: CDR1 SQVTM, CDR2 ANQGSEA. V shed 3 bases and J shed 5 bases, with 15 bases lying between them. The length of the CDR3 is 14 residues. In DNA, the CDR3 is TGCAGCGTTGACTTTGAGGGAGAAGGAGATACGCAGTATTTT. It translates to CSVDFEGEGDTQYF.

This clonotype is termed medium-sized. The chain joins TRBV12-3 or TRBV12-4 to TRBJ2-7, with a possible D match to TRBD1 (5 bases). The length of the CDR3 is 13 residues. V dropped 3 bases and J dropped 2 bases, with 8 bases sitting between them. CDR3 DNA sequence: TGTGCCAGCAGTTTTAGACAGACCTACGAGCAGTACTTC. It yields the protein CASSFRQTYEQYF.

This clonotype is labeled medium-sized. The rearrangement joins TRBV2 to TRBJ2-2; D unclear. Trimming left V 6 bases short and J 9 bases short, with 11 bases between. The CDR3 spans 12 residues. In germline, CDR1 is SNHLY, CDR2 FYNNEI. The CDR3 sequence: CASSPPSRELFF. The CDR3, as DNA: TGTGCCAGCAGCCCCCCGTCGAGGGAGCTGTTTTTT.

By share of the sample, this clonotype is medium-sized (0.01 to 0.1%). The V call is TRBV6-1, the J call TRBJ1-2, with TRBD1 matching over 11 bases. The V segment lost 5 bases and the J segment 4 bases; nucleotides outside the gene matches: 6. The CDR3 runs to 15 residues. Germline CDR1 and CDR2: MNHNS and SASEGT. The CDR3 bases are TGTGCCAGCAGTTTCCGGACAGGGGGCGTCTATGGCTACACCTTC. It codes for CASSFRTGGVYGYTF.